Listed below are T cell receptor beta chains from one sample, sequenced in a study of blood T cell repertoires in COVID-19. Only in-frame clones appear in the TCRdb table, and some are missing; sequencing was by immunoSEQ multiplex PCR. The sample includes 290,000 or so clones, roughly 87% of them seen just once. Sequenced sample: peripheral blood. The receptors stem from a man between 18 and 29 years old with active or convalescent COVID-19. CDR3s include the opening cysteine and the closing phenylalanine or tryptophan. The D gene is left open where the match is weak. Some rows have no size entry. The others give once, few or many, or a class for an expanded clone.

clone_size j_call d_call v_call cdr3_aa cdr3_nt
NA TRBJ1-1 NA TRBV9 CASSEGGGTEAFF TGTGCCAGCAGCGAGGGTGGCGGGACTGAAGCTTTCTTT
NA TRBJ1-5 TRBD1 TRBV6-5 CASSPSGTGNQPQHF TGTGCCAGCAGCCCCTCCGGGACAGGCAATCAGCCCCAGCATTTT
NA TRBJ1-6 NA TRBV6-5 CASSSRRDYNSPLHF TGTGCCAGCAGCTCCCGCAGGGACTATAATTCACCCCTCCACTTT
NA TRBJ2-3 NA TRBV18 CASSLSTGVSTDTQYF TGTGCCAGCTCACTATCTACCGGGGTGAGCACAGATACGCAGTATTTT
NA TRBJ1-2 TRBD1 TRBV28 CASSFSLGQGDYGYTF TGTGCCAGCAGTTTCTCCTTGGGACAGGGGGACTATGGCTACACCTTC
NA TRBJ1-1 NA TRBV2 CASSRGPNTEAFF TGTGCCAGCAGTAGGGGCCCCAACACTGAAGCTTTCTTT
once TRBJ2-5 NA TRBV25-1 CASSGQKETQYF TGTGCCAGCAGTGGGCAGAAAGAGACCCAGTACTTC
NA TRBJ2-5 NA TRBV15 CATSRDRETQYF TGTGCCACCAGCAGAGATCGGGAGACCCAGTACTTC
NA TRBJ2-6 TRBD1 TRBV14 CASSPGQGPSSGANVLTF TGTGCCAGCAGCCCGGGACAGGGGCCTAGCTCTGGGGCCAACGTCCTGACTTTC
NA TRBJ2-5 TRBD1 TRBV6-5 CASRSRTGEQETQYF TGTGCCAGCAGGAGCCGGACAGGTGAACAAGAGACCCAGTACTTC
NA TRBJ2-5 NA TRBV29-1 CSALSPPQDQYF TGCAGCGCCCTCTCGCCTCCCCAGGACCAGTACTTC
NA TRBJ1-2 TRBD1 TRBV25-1 CASSESLQGYDYGYTF TGTGCCAGCAGTGAATCCCTACAGGGGTACGACTATGGCTACACCTTC